These 5 T cell receptor beta chains came from one sample sequenced in a study of T cell responses to AZD1222 COVID-19 vaccine. TCRdb keeps only in-frame clones here, not all; method: immunoSEQ multiplex PCR. The data contain about 120,000 clones, roughly 85% of them seen just once; the ten biggest clones take up 3% to 4%. The material was peripheral blood, obtained on day 0 of MenACWY control vaccination. These receptors all stem from an adult in good health.

The chain couples TRBV28 to TRBJ2-7, with a weak D call TRBD2 (6 bases). Trimming took off 6 bases at V and 4 bases at J, with 13 bases between the two ends. The CDR3 covers 13 residues. Germline CDR1 MDHEN, CDR2 SYDVKM. Written as DNA, the CDR3 is TGTGCCAGCAGGACCCCCCTAGCGTACGAGCAGTACTTC. Its translation is CASRTPLAYEQYF. Full variable domain (outside the CDR3, taken from reference TRBV28 and TRBJ2-7): DVKVTQSSRYLVKRTGEKVFLECVQDMDHENMFWYRQDPGLGLRLIYFSYDVKMKEKGDIPEGYSVSREKKERFSLILESASTNQTSMYLCASRTPLAYEQYFGPGTRLTVT.

The rearrangement links TRBV30 to TRBJ1-4, with D maybe TRBD1 (6 bases). The germline V and J ends were trimmed by 0 bases and 7 bases, with 15 bases remaining between them. The CDR3 totals 15 residues. Germline CDR1 reads GTSNPN; CDR2 reads SVGIG (reference sequence). The CDR3 spells CAWSVWGAEGEKLFF. In DNA form, the CDR3 reads TGTGCCTGGAGTGTCTGGGGGGCAGAGGGTGAAAAACTGTTTTTT.

The chain combines TRBV7-2 with TRBJ1-2, with D possibly being TRBD1 (5 bases). Trimming removed 1 base from V and 4 bases from J, with 13 bases in between. The CDR3 has 15 residues. CDR1 and CDR2 from the germline V gene are SGHTA and FQGNSA. The CDR3 nucleotides are TGTGCCAGCAGCTTAGGTCTGGGGCAGGGCTATGGCTACACCTTC. It codes for CASSLGLGQGYGYTF.

This chain joins TRBV19 and TRBJ1-1; D perhaps matches TRBD1 (5 bases). Germline lookup yields CDR1 LNHDA and CDR2 SQIVND (reference sequence). With 3 bases removed from V and 1 base from J, the gap between germline ends came to 12 bases. This CDR3 is built from 15 residues. CDR3 residues: CASSISNRGNTEAFF. CDR3 nucleotide sequence: TGTGCCAGTAGTATCAGTAATAGGGGGAACACTGAAGCTTTCTTT.

The chain recombines TRBV5-4 with TRBJ2-3, with 7 bases identical to TRBD1. V dropped 2 bases and J dropped 0; count of bases not matched to a gene: 6. CDR3 length: 16 amino acids. Per the germline V gene, CDR1 is SGHNT and CDR2 is YYREEE (reference sequence). The CDR3 loop is CASSFGTVPSTDTQYF. The CDR3 DNA reads as TGTGCCAGCAGCTTCGGGACAGTCCCTAGCACAGATACGCAGTATTTT. The full variable domain, rest sourced from reference TRBV5-4 and TRBJ2-3, is ETGVTQSPTHLIKTRGQQVTLRCSSQSGHNTVSWYQQALGQGPQFIFQYYREEENGRGNFPPRFSGLQFPNYSSELNVNALELDDSALYLCASSFGTVPSTDTQYFGPGTRLTVL.